This T cell receptor beta chain derives from a study of blood T cell repertoires in COVID-19. Study summary: Some COVID-19 samples were acute and others convalescent; all came from the United States, Italy and Spain. PBMCs, B-cell-depleted T cells, or T cells were the source of the cDNA or gDNA that made up the material.

Under the authors' procedure: Cell counts per sample came from amplifying reference gene primers. Data came from immunoSEQ multiplex PCR; TCRdb stores just in-frame clones and leaves some out. V, J and clone size were drawn from that table, and D and trimming were deduced from the DNA. The sample holds a few hundred thousand clones, about four fifths seen once. This CDR3 region has 17 residues. The germline V gene has CDR1 LNHNV and CDR2 YYDKDF (reference sequence). V was trimmed by 1 base and J by 3 bases, leaving 18 bases between them. This clonotype was obtained from a woman in her late teens or twenties with acute or convalescent COVID-19. V gene TRBV15 combines with J gene TRBJ1-1, with D perhaps matching TRBD1 (5 bases). Sequencing was carried out using peripheral blood. In nucleotides, the CDR3 is TGTGCCACCAGCAGAGGGGTTGTCGGGGGGGTTTACACTGAAGCTTTCTTT. It yields the protein CATSRGVVGGVYTEAFF.